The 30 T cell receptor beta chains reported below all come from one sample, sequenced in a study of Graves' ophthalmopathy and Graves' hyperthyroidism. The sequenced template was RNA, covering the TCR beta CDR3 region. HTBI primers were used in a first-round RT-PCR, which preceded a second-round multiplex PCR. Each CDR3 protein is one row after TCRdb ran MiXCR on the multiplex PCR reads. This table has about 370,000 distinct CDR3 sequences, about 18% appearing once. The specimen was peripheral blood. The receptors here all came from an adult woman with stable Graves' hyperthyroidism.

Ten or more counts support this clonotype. CDR3 sequence reads: CASSLAAPYEQYF. CDR3 sequence (DNA): TGTGCCAGCAGCCTAGCGGCGCCCTACGAGCAGTACTTC. The rearrangement links TRBV6-2 or TRBV6-3 to TRBJ2-7; 7 bases fit TRBD2. Trimming cost V 6 bases and J 2 bases; bases outside gene matches: 4. CDR3 length equals 13 residues. In germline, CDR1 is MNHEY, CDR2 SVGEGT.

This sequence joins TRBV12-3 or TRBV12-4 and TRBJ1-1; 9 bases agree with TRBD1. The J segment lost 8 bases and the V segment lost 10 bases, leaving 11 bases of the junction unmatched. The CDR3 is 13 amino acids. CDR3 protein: CAIRNVQGAEAFF. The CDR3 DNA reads TGTGCCATCCGAAACGTACAGGGGGCCGAAGCTTTCTTT.

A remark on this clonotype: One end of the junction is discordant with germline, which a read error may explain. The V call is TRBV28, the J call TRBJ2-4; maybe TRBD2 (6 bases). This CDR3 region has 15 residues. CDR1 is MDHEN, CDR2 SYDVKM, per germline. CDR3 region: CASSLGGSGKNIKYF. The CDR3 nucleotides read TGTGCCAGCAGTTTGGGGGGTTCTGGCAAAAACATTAAGTACTTC.

The DNA of the CDR3 is TGTGCCAGCAGTTTTTTAGGACTAGCGGGAAACACCGGGGAGCTGTTTTTT. This gives the protein CASSFLGLAGNTGELFF. The chain uses TRBV12-3 or TRBV12-4 and TRBJ2-2; 12 bases agree with TRBD2. This CDR3 has 17 amino acids. The junction had 4 bases not matched to a gene; V was cut back by 3 bases and J by 2 bases.

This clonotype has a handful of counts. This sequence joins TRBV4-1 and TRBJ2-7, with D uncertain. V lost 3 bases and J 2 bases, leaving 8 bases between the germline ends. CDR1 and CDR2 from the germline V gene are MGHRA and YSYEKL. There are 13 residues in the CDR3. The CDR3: CASSQTQTYEQYF. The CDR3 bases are TGCGCCAGCAGCCAGACACAGACCTACGAGCAGTACTTC.

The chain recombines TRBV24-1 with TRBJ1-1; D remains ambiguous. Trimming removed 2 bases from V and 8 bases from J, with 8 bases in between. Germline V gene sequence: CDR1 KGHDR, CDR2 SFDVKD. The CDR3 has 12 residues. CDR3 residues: CATSDSGREAFF. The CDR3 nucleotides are TGTGCCACCAGTGATTCGGGCAGGGAAGCTTTCTTT.

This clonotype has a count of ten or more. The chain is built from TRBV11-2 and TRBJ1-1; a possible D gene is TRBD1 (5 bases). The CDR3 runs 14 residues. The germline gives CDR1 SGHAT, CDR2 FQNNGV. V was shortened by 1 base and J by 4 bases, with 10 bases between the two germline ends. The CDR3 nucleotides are TGTGCCAGCAGCTTAGTTAGGGGTTTCACTGAAGCTTTCTTT. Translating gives CASSLVRGFTEAFF. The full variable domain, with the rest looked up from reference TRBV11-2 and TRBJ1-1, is EAGVAQSPRYKIIEKRQSVAFWCNPISGHATLYWYQQILGQGPKLLIQFQNNGVVDDSQLPKDRFSAERLKGVDSTLKIQPAKLEDSAVYLCASSLVRGFTEAFFGQGTRLTVV.

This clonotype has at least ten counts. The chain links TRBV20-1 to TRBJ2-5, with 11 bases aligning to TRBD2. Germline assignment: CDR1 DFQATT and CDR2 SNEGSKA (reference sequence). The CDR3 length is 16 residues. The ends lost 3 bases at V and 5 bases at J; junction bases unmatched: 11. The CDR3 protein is CSARRVAGGPRETQYF. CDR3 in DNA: TGCAGTGCTAGGCGGGTAGCGGGAGGGCCTCGGGAGACCCAGTACTTC.

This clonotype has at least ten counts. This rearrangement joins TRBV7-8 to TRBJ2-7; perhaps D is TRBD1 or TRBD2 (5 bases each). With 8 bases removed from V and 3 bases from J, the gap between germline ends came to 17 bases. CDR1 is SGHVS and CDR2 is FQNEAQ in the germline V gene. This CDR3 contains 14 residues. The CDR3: CASGPGRQDYEQYF. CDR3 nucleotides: TGTGCCAGCGGGCCGGGACGGCAGGACTACGAGCAGTACTTC.

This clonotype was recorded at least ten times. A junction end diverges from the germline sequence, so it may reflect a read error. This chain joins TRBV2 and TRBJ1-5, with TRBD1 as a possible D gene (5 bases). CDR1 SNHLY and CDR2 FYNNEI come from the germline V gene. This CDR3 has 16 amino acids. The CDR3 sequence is CASHLGRGSNSQPQHF. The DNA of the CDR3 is TGCGCCAGCCACCTGGGGCGGGGTAGTAATAGTCAGCCCCAGCATTTT.

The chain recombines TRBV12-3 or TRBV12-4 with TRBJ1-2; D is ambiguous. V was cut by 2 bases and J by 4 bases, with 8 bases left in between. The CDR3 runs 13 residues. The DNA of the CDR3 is TGTGCCAGCAGTTTATGGGGTACCTATGGCTACACCTTC. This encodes CASSLWGTYGYTF.

The CDR3 spells CASSTGRDSAGKYF. The CDR3 nucleotides read TGTGCCAGTAGTACCGGACGAGATTCCGCGGGGAAGTACTTC. The chain employs TRBV19 and TRBJ2-5; perhaps TRBD2 as D (6 bases). Per the germline V gene, CDR1 is LNHDA and CDR2 is SQIVND (reference sequence). This CDR3 region has 14 residues. Between the trimmed V and J ends, which lost 4 bases and 12 bases, there was a span of 21 bases.

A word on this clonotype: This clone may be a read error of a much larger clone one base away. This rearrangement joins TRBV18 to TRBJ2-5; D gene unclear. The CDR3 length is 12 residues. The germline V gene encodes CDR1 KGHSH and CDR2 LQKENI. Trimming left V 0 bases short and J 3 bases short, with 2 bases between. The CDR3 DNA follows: TGTGCCAGCTCACCACCGGAAGAGACCCAGTACTTC. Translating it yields CASSPPEETQYF. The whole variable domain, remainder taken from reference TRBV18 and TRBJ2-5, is NAGVMQNPRHLVRRRGQEARLRCSPMKGHSHVYWYRQLPEEGLKFMVYLQKENIIDESGMPKERFSAEFPKEGPSILRIQQVVRGDSAAYFCASSPPEETQYFGPGTRLLVL.

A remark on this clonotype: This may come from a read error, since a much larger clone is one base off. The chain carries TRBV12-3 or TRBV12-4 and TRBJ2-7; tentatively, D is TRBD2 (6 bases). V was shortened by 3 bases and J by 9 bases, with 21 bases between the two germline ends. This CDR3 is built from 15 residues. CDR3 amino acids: CASSFHDSGSSVQYF. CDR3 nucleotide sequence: TGTGCCAGCAGTTTTCATGATTCCGGGAGCTCCGTGCAGTACTTC.

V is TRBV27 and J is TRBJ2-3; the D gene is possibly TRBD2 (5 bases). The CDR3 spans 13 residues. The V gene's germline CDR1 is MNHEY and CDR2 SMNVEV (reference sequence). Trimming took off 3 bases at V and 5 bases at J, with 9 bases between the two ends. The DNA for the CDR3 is TGTGCCAGCAGTTTCGGGGATGTAGATACGCAGTATTTT. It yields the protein CASSFGDVDTQYF.

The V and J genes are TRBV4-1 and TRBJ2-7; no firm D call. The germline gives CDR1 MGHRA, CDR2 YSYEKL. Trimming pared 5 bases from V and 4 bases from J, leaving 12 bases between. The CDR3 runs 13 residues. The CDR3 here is CASSSRREYEQYF. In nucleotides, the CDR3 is TGCGCCAGCAGCTCAAGACGTGAGTACGAGCAGTACTTC.

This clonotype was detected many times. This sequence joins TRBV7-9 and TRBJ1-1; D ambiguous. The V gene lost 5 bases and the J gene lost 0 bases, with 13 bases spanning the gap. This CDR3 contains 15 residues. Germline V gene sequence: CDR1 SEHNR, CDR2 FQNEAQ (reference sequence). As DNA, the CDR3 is TGTGCCAGCAGCGAAGGGTGGGCTATGAACACTGAAGCTTTCTTT. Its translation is CASSEGWAMNTEAFF.

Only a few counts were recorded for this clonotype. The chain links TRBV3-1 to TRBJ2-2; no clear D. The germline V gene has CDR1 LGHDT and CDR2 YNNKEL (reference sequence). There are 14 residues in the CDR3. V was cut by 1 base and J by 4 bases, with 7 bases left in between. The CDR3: CASSQAVLTGELFF. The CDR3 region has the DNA TGTGCCAGCAGCCAAGCCGTGCTCACCGGGGAGCTGTTTTTT.

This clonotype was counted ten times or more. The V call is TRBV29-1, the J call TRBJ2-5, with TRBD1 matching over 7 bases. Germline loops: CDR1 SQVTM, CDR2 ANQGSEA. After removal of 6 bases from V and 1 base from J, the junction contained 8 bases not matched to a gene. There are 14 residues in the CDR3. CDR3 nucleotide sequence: TGCAGCGTCGAAATCGGGACAGCCCAAGAGACCCAGTACTTC. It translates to CSVEIGTAQETQYF.

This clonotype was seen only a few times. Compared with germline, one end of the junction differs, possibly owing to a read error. Here the CDR3 reads CASRLADTGQYF. The CDR3, as DNA: TGTGCTAGCAGGTTGGCCGATACGGGGCAGTACTTC. The chain employs TRBV12-3 or TRBV12-4 and TRBJ2-7; D unclear. The CDR3 runs 12 residues.

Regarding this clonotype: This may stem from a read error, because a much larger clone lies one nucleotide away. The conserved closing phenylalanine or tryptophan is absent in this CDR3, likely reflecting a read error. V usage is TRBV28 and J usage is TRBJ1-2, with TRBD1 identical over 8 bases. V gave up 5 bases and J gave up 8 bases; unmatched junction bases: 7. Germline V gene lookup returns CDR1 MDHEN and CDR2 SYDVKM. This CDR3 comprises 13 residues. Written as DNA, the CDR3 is TGTGCCAGCAGTCCAAGTACAGGGGGGGGCTACACCTTG. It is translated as CASSPSTGGGYTL.

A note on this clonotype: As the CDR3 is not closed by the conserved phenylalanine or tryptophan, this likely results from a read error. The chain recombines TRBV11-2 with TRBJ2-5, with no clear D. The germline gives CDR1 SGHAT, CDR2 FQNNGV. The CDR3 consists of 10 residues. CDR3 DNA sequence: TGTGCCAGCAGCTCAGAGCCCCAGTACTAC. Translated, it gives CASSSEPQYY.

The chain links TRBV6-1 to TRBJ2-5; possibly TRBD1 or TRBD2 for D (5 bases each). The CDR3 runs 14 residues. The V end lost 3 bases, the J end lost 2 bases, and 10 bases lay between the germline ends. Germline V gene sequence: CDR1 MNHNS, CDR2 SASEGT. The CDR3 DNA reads TGTGCCAGCAGTGACCCCTGGGGGCAAGAGACCCAGTACTTC. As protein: CASSDPWGQETQYF.

The CDR3 region is CATSDRGQRVRSDGYTF. In nucleotides, the CDR3 is TGTGCCACCAGTGACCGGGGCCAAAGGGTCAGGTCGGATGGCTACACCTTC. V gene TRBV24-1 combines with J gene TRBJ1-2; perhaps TRBD1 as D (5 bases). V dropped 4 bases and J dropped 6 bases, with 23 bases sitting between them. CDR1 is KGHDR and CDR2 is SFDVKD in the germline V gene. This CDR3 contains 17 residues.

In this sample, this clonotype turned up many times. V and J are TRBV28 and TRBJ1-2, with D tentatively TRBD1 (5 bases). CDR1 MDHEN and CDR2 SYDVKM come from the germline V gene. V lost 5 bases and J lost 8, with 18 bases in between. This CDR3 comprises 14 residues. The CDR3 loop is CASSRTGTVRGYTF. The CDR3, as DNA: TGTGCCAGCAGTCGAACAGGCACCGTTCGCGGCTACACCTTC.

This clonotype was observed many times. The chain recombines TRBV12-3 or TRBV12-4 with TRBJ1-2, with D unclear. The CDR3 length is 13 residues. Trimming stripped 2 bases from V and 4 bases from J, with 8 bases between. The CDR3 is CASSLSGPYGYTF. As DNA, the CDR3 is TGTGCCAGCAGTTTATCGGGTCCCTATGGCTACACCTTC.

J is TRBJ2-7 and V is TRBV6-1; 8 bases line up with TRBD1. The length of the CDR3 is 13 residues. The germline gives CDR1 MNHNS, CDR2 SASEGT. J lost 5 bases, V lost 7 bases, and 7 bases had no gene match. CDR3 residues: CASTSTGENEQYF. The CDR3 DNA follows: TGTGCCAGCACCTCGACAGGGGAGAACGAGCAGTACTTC.

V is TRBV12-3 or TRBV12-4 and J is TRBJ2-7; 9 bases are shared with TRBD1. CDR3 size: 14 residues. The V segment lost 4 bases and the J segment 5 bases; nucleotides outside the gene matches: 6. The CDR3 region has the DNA TGTGCCAGCAGTTCACTGGGACAGGGAAACGAGCAGTACTTC. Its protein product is CASSSLGQGNEQYF.

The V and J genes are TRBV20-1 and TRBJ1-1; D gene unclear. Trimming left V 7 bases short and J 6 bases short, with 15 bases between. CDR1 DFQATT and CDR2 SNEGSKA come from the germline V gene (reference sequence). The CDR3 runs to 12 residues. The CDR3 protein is CSVIGLVPEAFF. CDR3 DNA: TGCAGTGTTATCGGCTTGGTTCCTGAAGCTTTCTTT.

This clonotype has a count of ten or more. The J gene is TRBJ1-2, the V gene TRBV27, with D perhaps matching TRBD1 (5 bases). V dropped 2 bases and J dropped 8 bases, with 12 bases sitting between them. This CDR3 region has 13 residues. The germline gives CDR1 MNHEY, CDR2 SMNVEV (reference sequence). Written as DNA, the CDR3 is TGTGCCAGCAGTTTAATCCCCCAGGGAGGCTACACCTTC. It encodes CASSLIPQGGYTF.